This T cell receptor beta chain is from a study of blood T cell repertoires in COVID-19 (dated by TCRdb to 2020 to 2022). For context, the study as a whole: The collaborator samples originated in the United States, Italy and Spain and spanned the acute and convalescent phases of COVID-19. The samples were drawn from the first 160 participants of the ongoing ImmuneRACE study and from 1,200 or so subjects provided by 6 global collaborators. Deeply sampled blood TCRbeta repertoires from subjects exposed to, actively infected with, or recovered from COVID-19 were included in the dataset. The repertoires were released in a freely available public database meant as a resource for research on the immune response to SARS-CoV-2. Sample metadata almost always included a de-identified subject ID, COVID-19 status, age in years and sex. Where available, HLA class I and class II types were obtained from metadata supplied by the sample provider rather than from assay-based typing. The prospective study material was composed of cDNA or gDNA derived from T cells, B-cell-depleted T cells, or PBMCs. Overall study results and their limits: The quantity of clinical and demographic metadata differed by source and by participant and was supplied without curation.

Participants in the prospective study were aged roughly 18 to 100 years, lived in 24 United States geographic areas, and enrolled through a virtual design. Cohort assignment in the prospective study relied on participant-reported clinical history from a screening survey and a study questionnaire. In the prospective study, whole blood, serum and a nasopharyngeal or oropharyngeal swab were collected from each participant by mobile phlebotomists. Additional blood draws and questionnaires over an approximately 2-month period could optionally be provided by prospective study participants. Before DNA extraction, blood samples from the prospective study were shipped at room temperature or frozen. For this clone: Its antigen is currently not known. The sample holds no much larger clone one base away, and base qualities are not on file.

V ends up 3 bases short and J 3 bases short, with an unmatched junction base count of 7. Counted from cysteine to phenylalanine, this CDR3 has 15 amino acids. CDR3 DNA only is kept here, 45 bases in frame from base 1. Looking up the germline V gene yields CDR1 SGHVS and CDR2 FNYEAQ. TCRbeta CDR3 regions were amplified from genomic DNA by means of the immunoSEQ Assay, a bias-controlled multiplex PCR. As for the authors' bioinformatics: The number of nucleated cells in each sample was estimated by amplification of reference gene primers within the assay. To quantify the absolute abundance of each unique TCRbeta CDR3 rearrangement, sequence reads were collapsed and filtered. For each sample, productive Simpson clonality was calculated as the square root of Simpson's diversity index over productive rearrangements. The table was pulled from immuneACCESS by TCRdb, which kept in-frame rearrangements only. Such tables lose some clones; where checked, under half of the loss comes from unresolved V genes, and the rest has no known cause. V, J and clone size are taken as reported in that table, and D and trimming were inferred from the DNA itself. Present in this sample are roughly 250,000 clones, about nine tenths of which were seen just once. The ten largest clonotypes hold 1% to 1.5% of the sample.

The chain links TRBV7-6 with TRBJ2-5; TRBD2 fits 7 bases in the junction. The specimen was PBMCs or T cells enriched from blood (not recorded which). The receptor was isolated from a woman between 40 and 50 years old with acute COVID-19. The CDR3 sequence is CASSFPAGVEETQYF. The DNA sequence is given as TGTGCCAGCAGCTTTCCGGCGGGAGTGGAAGAGACCCAGTACTTC.